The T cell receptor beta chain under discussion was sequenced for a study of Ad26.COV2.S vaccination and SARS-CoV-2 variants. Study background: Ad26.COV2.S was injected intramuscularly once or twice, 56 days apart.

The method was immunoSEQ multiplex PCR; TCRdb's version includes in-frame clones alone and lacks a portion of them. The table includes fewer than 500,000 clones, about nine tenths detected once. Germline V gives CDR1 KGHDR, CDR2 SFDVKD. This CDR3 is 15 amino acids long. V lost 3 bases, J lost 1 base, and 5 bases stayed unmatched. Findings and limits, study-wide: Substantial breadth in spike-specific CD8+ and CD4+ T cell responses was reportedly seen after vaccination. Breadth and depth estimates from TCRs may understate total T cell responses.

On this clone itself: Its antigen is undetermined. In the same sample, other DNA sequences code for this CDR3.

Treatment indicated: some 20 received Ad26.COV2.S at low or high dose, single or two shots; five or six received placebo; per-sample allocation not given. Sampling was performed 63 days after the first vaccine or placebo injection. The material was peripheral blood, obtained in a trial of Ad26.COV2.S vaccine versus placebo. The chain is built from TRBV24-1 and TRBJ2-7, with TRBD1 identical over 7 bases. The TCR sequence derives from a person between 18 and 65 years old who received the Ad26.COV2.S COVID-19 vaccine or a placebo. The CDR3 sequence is CATSDPRDSSYEQYF. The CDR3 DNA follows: TGTGCCACCAGTGATCCCCGGGACAGTTCCTACGAGCAGTACTTC.